The TCR beta chain under discussion was sequenced for a study of cytomegalovirus exposure and HLA in healthy donors. An approximately 120-subject validation cohort, separate from the approximately 670-subject first cohort, supplied the donors. Assay: immunoSEQ multiplex PCR; the TCRdb copy retains only in-frame clones and omits some. The sample records roughly 130,000 clones, roughly 86% being singletons. In regard to this clone: Its matching antigen is unknown.

Findings and caveats of the study: Reports showed the classifier diagnosing cytomegalovirus status with high specificity and sensitivity. Altogether, 150 to 200 TCR beta chains were recorded as cytomegalovirus-associated.

The V gene's germline CDR1 is SGDLS and CDR2 YYNGEE. V was clipped by 0 bases and J by 5 bases; unmatched bases: 4. The CDR3 spans 15 residues. The sequence came from a man aged 25-45 years in good health and CMV-seronegative. The J gene is TRBJ1-5, the V gene TRBV9, with 8 bases aligning to TRBD1. The source material was PBMCs. Written as DNA, the CDR3 is TGTGCCAGCAGCGTAGGCCAGGGGGCTTATCAGCCCCAGCATTTT. This sequence encodes CASSVGQGAYQPQHF.